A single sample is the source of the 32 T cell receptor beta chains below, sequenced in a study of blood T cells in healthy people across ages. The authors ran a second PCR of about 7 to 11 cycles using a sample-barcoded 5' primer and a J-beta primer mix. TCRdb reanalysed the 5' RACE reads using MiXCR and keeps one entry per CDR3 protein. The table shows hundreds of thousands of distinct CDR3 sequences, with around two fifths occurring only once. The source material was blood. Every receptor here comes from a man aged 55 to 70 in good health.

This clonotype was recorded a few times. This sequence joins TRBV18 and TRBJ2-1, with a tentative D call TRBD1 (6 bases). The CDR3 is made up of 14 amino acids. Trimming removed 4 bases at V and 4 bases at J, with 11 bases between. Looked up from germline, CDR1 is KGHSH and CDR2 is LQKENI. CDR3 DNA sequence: TGTGCCAGCTCACACAGGACAGAGTACAATGAGCAGTTCTTC. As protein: CASSHRTEYNEQFF.

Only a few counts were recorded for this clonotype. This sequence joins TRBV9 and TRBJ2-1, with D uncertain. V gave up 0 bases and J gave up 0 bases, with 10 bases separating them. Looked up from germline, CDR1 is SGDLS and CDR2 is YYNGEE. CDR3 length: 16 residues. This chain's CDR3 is CASSVVGSGSYNEQFF. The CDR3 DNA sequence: TGTGCCAGCAGCGTAGTGGGATCCGGCTCCTACAATGAGCAGTTCTTC. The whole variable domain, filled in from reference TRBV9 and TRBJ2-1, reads DSGVTQTPKHLITATGQRVTLRCSPRSGDLSVYWYQQSLDQGLQFLIQYYNGEERAKGNILERFSAQQFPDLHSELNLSSLELGDSALYFCASSVVGSGSYNEQFFGPGTRLTVL.

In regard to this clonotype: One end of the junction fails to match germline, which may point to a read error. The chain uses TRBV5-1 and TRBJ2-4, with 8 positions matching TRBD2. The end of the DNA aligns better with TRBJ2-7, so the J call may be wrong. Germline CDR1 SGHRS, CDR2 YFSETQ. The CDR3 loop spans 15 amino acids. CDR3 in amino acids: CASSPHAGGSCEQYF. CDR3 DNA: TGCGCCAGCAGCCCCCATGCGGGGGGCTCCTGCGAGCAGTACTTC.

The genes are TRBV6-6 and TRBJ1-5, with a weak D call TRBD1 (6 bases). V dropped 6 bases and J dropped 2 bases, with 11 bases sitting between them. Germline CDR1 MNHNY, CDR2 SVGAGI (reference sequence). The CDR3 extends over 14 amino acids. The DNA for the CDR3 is TGTGCCAGCAGCGGACAGCGCGGCAATCAGCCCCAGCATTTT. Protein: CASSGQRGNQPQHF.

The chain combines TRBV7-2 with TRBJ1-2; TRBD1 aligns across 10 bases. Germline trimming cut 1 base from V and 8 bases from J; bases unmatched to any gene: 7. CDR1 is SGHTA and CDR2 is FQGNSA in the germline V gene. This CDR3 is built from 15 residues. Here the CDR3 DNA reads TGTGCCAGCAGCTTAGGCGGGACAGGGGTGGAGGGCTACACCTTC. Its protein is CASSLGGTGVEGYTF.

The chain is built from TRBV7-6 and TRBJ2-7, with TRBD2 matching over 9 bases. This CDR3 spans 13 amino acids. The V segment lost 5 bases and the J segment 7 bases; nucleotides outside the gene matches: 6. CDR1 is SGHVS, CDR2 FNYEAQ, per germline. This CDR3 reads CASSKLAGREQYF. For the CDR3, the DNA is TGTGCCAGCAGCAAGCTAGCGGGGAGAGAGCAGTACTTC.

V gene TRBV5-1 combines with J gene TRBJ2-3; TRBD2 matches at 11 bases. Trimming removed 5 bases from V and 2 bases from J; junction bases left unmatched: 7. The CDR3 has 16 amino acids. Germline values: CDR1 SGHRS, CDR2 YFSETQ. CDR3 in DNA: TGCGCCAGCAGGCGGTATAGCGGGGGGGACACAGATACGCAGTATTTT. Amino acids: CASRRYSGGDTDTQYF.

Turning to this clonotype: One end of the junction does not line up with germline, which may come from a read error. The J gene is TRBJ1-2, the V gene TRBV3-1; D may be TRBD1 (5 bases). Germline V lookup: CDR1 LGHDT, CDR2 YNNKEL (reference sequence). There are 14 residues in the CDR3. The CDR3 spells CASSPAPQAHGCTF. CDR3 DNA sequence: TGTGCCAGCAGCCCGGCCCCACAGGCTCATGGCTGCACCTTC.

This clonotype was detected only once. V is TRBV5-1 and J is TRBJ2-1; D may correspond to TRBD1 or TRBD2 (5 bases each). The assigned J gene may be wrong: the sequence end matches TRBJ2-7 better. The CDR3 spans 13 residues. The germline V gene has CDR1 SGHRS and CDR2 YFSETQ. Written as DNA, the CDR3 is TGCGCCAGCAGACCGGGGCCCAACAATGAGCAGTACTTC. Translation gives CASRPGPNNEQYF.

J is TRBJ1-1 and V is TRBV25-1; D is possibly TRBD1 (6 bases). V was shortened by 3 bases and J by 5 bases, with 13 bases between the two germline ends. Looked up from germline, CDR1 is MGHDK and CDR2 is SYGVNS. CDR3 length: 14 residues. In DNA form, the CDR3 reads TGTGCCAGCAGTGATCGGACAGTCGCGACTGAAGCTTTCTTT. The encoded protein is CASSDRTVATEAFF.

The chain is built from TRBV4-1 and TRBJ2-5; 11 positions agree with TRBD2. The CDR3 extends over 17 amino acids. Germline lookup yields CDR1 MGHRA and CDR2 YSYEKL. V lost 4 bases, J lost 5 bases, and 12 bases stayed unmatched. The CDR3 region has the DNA TGCGCCAGCAGCCCCAAGGATATAGCGGGGGGGAGCGAGACCCAGTACTTC. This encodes CASSPKDIAGGSETQYF.

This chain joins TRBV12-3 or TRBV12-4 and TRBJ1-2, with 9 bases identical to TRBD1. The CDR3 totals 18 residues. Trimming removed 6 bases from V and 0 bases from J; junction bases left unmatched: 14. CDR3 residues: CASSPSLGQGRPNYGYTF. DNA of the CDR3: TGTGCCAGCAGCCCCAGTCTGGGACAGGGACGCCCTAACTATGGCTACACCTTC.

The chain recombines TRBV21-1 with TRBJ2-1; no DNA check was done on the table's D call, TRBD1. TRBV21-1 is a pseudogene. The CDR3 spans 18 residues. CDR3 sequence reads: CASSITLPDRGSYNEQFF. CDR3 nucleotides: TGTGCCAGCAGCATTACGCTCCCTGACAGGGGATCCTACAATGAGCAGTTCTTC.

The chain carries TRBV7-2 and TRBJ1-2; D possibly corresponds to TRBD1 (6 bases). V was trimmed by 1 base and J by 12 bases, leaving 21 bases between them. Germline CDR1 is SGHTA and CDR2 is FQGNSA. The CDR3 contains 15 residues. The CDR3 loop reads CASSLDRATNYGNTF. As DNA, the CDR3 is TGTGCCAGCAGCTTAGACAGGGCTACTAACTACGGCAACACCTTC.

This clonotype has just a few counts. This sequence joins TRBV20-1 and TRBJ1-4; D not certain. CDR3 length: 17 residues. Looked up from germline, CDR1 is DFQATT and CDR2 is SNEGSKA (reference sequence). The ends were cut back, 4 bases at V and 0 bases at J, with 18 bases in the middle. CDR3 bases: TGCAGTGCTACAAAGGTCGACGGAATTGCAACTAATGAAAAACTGTTTTTT. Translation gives CSATKVDGIATNEKLFF.

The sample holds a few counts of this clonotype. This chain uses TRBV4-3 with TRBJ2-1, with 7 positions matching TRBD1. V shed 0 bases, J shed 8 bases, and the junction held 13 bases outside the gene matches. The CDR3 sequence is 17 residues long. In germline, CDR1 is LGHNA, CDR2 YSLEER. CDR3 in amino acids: CASSQDSRVRGLDEQFF. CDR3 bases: TGCGCCAGCAGCCAAGATAGTAGGGTCAGGGGGTTGGATGAGCAGTTCTTC.

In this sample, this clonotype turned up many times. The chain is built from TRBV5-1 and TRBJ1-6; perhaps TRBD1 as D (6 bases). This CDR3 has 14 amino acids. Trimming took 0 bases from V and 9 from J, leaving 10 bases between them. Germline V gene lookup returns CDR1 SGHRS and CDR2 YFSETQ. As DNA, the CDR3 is TGCGCCAGCAGCTTGGACGGGGGCGTTTCACCCCTCCACTTT. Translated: CASSLDGGVSPLHF.

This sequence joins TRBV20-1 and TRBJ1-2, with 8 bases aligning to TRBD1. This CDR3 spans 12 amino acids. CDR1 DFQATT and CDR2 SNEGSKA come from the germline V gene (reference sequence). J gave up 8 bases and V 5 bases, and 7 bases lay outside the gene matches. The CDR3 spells CSASHRGFGYTF. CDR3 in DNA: TGCAGTGCTTCCCACAGGGGGTTCGGCTACACCTTC.

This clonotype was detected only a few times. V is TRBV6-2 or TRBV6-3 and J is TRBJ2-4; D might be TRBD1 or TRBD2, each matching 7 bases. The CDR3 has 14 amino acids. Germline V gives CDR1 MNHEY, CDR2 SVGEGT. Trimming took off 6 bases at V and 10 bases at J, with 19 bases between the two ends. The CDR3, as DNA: TGTGCCAGCAGGGGAGGGAGACAGGGTCGGATTCAGTACTTC. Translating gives CASRGGRQGRIQYF.

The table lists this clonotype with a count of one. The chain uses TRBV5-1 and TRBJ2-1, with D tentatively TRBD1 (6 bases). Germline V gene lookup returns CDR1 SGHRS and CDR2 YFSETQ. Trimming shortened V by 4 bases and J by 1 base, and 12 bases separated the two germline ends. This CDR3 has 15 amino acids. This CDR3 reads CASSVTGKSYNEQFF. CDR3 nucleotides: TGCGCCAGCAGCGTAACAGGGAAGTCCTACAATGAGCAGTTCTTC.

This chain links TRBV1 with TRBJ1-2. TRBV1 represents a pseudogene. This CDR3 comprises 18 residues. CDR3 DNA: TGCACCAGCAGCAAACCCCTTAACTCCGGGACTCTTCACTATGGCTACACCTTC. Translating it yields CTSSKPLNSGTLHYGYTF.

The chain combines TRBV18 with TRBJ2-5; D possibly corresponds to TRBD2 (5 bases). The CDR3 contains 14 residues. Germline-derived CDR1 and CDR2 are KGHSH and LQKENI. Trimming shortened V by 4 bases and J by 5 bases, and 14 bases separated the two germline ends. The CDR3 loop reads CASSRRGPEETQYF. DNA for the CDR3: TGTGCCAGCTCACGACGCGGGCCCGAGGAGACCCAGTACTTC. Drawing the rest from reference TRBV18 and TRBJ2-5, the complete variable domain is NAGVMQNPRHLVRRRGQEARLRCSPMKGHSHVYWYRQLPEEGLKFMVYLQKENIIDESGMPKERFSAEFPKEGPSILRIQQVVRGDSAAYFCASSRRGPEETQYFGPGTRLLVL.

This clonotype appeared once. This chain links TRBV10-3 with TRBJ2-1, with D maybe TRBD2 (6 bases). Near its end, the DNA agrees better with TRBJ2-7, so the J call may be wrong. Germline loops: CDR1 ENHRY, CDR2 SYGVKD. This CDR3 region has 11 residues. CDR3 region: CAINSGDEQYF. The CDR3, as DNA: TGTGCCATCAACTCGGGAGATGAGCAGTACTTC.

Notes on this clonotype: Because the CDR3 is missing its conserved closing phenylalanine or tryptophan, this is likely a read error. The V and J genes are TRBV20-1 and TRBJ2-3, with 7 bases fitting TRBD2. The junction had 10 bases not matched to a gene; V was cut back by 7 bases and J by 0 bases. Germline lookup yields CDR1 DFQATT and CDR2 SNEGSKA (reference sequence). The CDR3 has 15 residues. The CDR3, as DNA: TGCAGTGTCGTTCCTAGCGGTCCTAGCACAGATACGCAGTATTTA. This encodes CSVVPSGPSTDTQYL.

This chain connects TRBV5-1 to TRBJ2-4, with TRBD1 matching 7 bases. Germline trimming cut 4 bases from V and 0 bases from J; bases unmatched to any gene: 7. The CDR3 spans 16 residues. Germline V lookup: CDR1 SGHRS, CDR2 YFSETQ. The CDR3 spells CASSADRRIAKNIQYF. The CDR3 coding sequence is TGCGCCAGCAGCGCGGACAGGCGGATAGCCAAAAACATTCAGTACTTC.

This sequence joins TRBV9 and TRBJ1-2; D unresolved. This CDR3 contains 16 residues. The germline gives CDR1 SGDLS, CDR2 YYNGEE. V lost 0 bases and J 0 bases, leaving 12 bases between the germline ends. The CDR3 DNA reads TGTGCCAGCAGCGTAGGAGGGCGAATAGCTAACTATGGCTACACCTTC. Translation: CASSVGGRIANYGYTF.

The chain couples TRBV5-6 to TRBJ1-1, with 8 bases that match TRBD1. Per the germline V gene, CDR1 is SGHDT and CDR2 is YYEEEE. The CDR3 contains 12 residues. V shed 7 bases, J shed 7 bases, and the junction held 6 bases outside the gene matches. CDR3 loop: CASVWTGSEAFF. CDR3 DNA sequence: TGTGCCAGCGTCTGGACAGGGAGTGAAGCTTTCTTT.

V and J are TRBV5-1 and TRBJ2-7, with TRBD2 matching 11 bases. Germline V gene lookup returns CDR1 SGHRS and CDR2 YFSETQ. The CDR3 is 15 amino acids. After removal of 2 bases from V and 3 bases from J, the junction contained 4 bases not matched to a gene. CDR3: CASSFETSGVYEQYF. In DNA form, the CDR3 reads TGCGCCAGCAGCTTCGAGACTAGCGGGGTCTACGAGCAGTACTTC.

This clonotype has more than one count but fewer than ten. The chain's CDR3 is CASSADRGGADTQYF. CDR3 sequence (DNA): TGTGCCAGCAGCGCGGACAGGGGAGGCGCAGATACGCAGTATTTT. This rearrangement joins TRBV7-9 to TRBJ2-3; 9 bases are shared with TRBD1. After removal of 5 bases from V and 4 bases from J, the junction contained 7 bases not matched to a gene. CDR1 is SEHNR, CDR2 FQNEAQ, per germline (reference sequence). The CDR3 has 15 amino acids. Supplemented by reference TRBV7-9 and TRBJ2-3, the full variable domain reads DTGVSQNPRHKITKRGQNVTFRCDPISEHNRLYWYRQTLGQGPEFLTYFQNEAQLEKSRLLSDRFSAERPKGSFSTLEIQRTEQGDSAMYLCASSADRGGADTQYFGPGTRLTVL.

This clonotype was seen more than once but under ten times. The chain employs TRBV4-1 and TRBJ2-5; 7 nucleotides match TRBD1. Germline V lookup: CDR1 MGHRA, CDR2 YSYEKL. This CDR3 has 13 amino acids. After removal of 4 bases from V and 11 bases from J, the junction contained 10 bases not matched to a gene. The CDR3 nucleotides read TGCGCCAGCAGCCGCCCCCAGGGGGATGAGCAGTACTTC. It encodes CASSRPQGDEQYF.

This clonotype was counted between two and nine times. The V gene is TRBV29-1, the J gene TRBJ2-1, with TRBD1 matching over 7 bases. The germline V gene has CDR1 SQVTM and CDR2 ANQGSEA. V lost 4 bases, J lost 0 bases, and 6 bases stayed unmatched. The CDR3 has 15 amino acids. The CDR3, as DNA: TGCAGCGTTGGACAGGGTTTAGGCTCCTACAATGAGCAGTTCTTC. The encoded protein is CSVGQGLGSYNEQFF.

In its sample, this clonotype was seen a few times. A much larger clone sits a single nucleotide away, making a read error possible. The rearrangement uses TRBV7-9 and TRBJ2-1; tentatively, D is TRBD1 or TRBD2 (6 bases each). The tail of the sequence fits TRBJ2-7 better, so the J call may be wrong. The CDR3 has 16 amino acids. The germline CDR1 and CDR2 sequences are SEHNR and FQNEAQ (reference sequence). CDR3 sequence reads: CASSLFGGPSYNEQYF. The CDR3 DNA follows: TGTGCCAGCAGCTTATTTGGGGGGCCCTCCTACAATGAGCAGTACTTC.